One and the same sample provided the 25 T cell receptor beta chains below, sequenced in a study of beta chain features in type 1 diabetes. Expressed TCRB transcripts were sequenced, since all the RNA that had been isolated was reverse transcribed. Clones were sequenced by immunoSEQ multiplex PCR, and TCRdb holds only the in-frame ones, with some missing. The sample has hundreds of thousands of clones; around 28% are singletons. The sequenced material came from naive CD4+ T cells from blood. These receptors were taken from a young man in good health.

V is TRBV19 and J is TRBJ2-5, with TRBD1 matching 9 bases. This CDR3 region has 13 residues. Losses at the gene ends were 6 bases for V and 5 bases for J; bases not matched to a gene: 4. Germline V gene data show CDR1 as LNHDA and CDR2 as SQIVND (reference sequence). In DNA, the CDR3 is TGTGCCAGTAGCCCACAGGGGGCTGAGACCCAGTACTTC. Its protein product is CASSPQGAETQYF.

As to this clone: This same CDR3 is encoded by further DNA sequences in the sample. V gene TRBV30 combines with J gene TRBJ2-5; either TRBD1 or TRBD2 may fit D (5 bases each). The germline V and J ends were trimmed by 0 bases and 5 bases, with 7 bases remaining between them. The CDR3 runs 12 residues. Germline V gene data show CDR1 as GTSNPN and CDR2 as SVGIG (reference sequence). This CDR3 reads CAWSVGTETQYF. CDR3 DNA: TGTGCCTGGAGTGTCGGGACGGAGACCCAGTACTTC.

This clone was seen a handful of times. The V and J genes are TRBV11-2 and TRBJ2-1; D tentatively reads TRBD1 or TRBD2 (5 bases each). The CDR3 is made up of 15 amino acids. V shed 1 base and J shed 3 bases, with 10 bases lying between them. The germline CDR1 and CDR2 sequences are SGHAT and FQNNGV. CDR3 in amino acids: CASSLVGTIYNEQFF. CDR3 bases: TGTGCCAGCAGCTTAGTTGGGACCATCTACAATGAGCAGTTCTTC.

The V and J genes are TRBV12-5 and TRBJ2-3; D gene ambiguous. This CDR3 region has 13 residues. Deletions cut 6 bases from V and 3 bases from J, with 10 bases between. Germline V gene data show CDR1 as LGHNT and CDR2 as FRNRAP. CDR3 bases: TGTGCTAGTGGCCGTGACGAGACAGATACGCAGTATTTT. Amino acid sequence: CASGRDETDTQYF.

The CDR3 DNA follows: TGTGCCAGCAGTGAAAAGGGTAGCGGCACCACAGATACGCAGTATTTT. Its protein is CASSEKGSGTTDTQYF. This chain uses TRBV25-1 with TRBJ2-3, with D possibly being TRBD2 (6 bases). In germline, CDR1 is MGHDK, CDR2 SYGVNS. V lost 2 bases and J lost 2, with 14 bases in between. This CDR3 is 16 amino acids long. Full variable domain (outside the CDR3, taken from reference TRBV25-1 and TRBJ2-3): EADIYQTPRYLVIGTGKKITLECSQTMGHDKMYWYQQDPGMELHLIHYSYGVNSTEKGDLSSESTVSRIRTEHFPLTLESARPSHTSQYLCASSEKGSGTTDTQYFGPGTRLTVL.

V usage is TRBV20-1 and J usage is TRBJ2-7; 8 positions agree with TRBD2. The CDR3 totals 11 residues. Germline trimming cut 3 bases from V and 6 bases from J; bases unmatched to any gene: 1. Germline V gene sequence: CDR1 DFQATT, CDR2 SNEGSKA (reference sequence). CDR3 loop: CSARGLVEQYF. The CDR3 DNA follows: TGCAGTGCTAGGGGACTAGTCGAGCAGTACTTC.

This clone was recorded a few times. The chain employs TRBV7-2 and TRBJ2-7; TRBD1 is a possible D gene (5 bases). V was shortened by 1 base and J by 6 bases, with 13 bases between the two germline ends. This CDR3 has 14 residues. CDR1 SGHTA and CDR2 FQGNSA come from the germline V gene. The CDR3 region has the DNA TGTGCCAGCAGCTTAGGGACATACCGGCCCGAGCAGTACTTC. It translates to CASSLGTYRPEQYF. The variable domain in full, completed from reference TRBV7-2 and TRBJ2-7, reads GAGVSQSPSNKVTEKGKDVELRCDPISGHTALYWYRQSLGQGLEFLIYFQGNSAPDKSGLPSDRFSAERTGGSVSTLTIQRTQQEDSAVYLCASSLGTYRPEQYFGPGTRLTVT.

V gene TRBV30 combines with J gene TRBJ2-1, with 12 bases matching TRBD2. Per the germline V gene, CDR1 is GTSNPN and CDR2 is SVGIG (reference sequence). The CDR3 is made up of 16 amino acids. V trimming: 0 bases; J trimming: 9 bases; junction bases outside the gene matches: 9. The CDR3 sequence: CAWSVRLAGGLGEQFF. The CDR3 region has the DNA TGTGCCTGGAGTGTACGGCTAGCGGGAGGGCTGGGTGAGCAGTTCTTC. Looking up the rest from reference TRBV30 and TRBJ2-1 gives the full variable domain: SQTIHQWPATLVQPVGSPLSLECTVEGTSNPNLYWYRQAAGRGLQLLFYSVGIGQISSEVPQNLSASRPQDRQFILSSKKLLLSDSGFYLCAWSVRLAGGLGEQFFGPGTRLTVL.

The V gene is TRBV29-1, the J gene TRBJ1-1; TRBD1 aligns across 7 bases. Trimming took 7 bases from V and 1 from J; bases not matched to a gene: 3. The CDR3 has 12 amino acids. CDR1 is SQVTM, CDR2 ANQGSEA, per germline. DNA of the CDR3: TGCAGCGCCTGGACAGGGAACACTGAAGCTTTCTTT. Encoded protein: CSAWTGNTEAFF.

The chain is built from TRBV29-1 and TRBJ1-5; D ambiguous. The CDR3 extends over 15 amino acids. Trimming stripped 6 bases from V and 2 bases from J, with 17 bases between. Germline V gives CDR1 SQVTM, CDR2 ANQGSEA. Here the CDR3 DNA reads TGCAGCGTCTCCTTTGGGATGCGGGGCAATCAGCCCCAGCATTTT. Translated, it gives CSVSFGMRGNQPQHF.

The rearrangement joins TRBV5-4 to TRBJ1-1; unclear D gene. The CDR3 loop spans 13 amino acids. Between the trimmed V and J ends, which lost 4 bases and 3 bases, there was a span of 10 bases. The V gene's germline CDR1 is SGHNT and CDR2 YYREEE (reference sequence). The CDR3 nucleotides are TGTGCCAGCAGCATGGAGTCGGACACTGAAGCTTTCTTT. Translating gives CASSMESDTEAFF.

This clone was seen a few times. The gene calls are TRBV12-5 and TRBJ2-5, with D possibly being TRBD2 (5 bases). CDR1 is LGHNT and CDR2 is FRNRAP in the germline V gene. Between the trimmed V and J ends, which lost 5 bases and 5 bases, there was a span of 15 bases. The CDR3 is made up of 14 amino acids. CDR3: CASGPGEGGETQYF. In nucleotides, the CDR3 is TGTGCTAGTGGTCCTGGAGAGGGCGGGGAGACCCAGTACTTC.

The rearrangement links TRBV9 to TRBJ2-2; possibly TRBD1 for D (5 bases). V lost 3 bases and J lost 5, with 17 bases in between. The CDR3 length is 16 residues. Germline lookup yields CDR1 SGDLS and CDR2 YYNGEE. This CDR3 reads CASSGRGFPSTGELFF. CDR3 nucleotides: TGTGCCAGCAGCGGTAGGGGCTTCCCTTCTACCGGGGAGCTGTTTTTT. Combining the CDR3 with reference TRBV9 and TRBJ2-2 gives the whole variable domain DSGVTQTPKHLITATGQRVTLRCSPRSGDLSVYWYQQSLDQGLQFLIQYYNGEERAKGNILERFSAQQFPDLHSELNLSSLELGDSALYFCASSGRGFPSTGELFFGEGSRLTVL.

DNA for the CDR3: TGCAGCGTTGAAGATCTCACTACTTATTTT. The encoded protein is CSVEDLTTYF. V is TRBV29-1 and J is TRBJ2-3; D unresolved. CDR3 size: 10 residues. CDR1 is SQVTM and CDR2 is ANQGSEA in the germline V gene. The germline V and J ends were trimmed by 0 bases and 15 bases, with 10 bases remaining between them.

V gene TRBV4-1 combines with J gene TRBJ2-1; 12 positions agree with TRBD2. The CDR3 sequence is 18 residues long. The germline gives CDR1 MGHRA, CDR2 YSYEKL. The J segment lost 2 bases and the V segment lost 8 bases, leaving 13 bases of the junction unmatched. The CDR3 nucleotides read TGCGCCAGCGGCCGAGGTTGGACTAGCGGGACGGCCTACAATGAGCAGTTCTTC. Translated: CASGRGWTSGTAYNEQFF.

CDR3 bases: TGTGCCAGCAGTGTTTTAACCGGGGAGCTGTTTTTT. Encoded protein: CASSVLTGELFF. V and J are TRBV2 and TRBJ2-2; D is unclear. Germline values: CDR1 SNHLY, CDR2 FYNNEI. V lost 4 bases, J lost 5 bases, and 5 bases lay in between. The CDR3 covers 12 residues.

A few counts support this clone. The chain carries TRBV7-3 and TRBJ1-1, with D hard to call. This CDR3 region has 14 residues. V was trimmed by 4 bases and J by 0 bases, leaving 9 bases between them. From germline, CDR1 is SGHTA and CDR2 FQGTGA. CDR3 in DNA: TGTGCCAGCAGCTCTGGACTGGTGAACACTGAAGCTTTCTTT. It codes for CASSSGLVNTEAFF.

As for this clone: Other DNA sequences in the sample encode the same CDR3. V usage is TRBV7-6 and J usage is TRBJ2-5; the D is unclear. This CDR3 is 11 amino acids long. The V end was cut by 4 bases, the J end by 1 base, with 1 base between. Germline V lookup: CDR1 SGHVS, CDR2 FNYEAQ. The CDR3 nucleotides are TGTGCCAGCAGCTCCCAAGAGACCCAGTACTTC. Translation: CASSSQETQYF.

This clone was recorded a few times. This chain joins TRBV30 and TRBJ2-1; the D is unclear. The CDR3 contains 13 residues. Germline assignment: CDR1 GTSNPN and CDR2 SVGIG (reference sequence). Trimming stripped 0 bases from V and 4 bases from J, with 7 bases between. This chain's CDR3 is CAWSVNGYNEQFF. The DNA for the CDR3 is TGTGCCTGGAGTGTTAATGGGTACAATGAGCAGTTCTTC. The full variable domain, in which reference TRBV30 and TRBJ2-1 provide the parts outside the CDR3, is SQTIHQWPATLVQPVGSPLSLECTVEGTSNPNLYWYRQAAGRGLQLLFYSVGIGQISSEVPQNLSASRPQDRQFILSSKKLLLSDSGFYLCAWSVNGYNEQFFGPGTRLTVL.

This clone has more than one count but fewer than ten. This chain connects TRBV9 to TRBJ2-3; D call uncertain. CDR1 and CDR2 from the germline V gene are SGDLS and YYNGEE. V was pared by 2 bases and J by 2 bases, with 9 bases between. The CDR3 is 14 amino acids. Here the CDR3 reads CASSVYTSTDTQYF. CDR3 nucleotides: TGTGCCAGCAGCGTTTACACTTCCACAGATACGCAGTATTTT.

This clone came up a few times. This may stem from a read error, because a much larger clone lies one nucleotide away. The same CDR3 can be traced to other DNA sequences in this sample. CDR3 in amino acids: CASSLDTDTQYF. The CDR3 DNA sequence: TGTGCCAGCAGCTTGGACACAGATACGCAGTATTTT. The genes are TRBV5-4 and TRBJ2-3; D is unclear. The CDR3 consists of 12 residues. The ends were cut back, 0 bases at V and 2 bases at J, with 1 base in the middle. Germline V CDR1 and CDR2: SGHNT, YYREEE (reference sequence).

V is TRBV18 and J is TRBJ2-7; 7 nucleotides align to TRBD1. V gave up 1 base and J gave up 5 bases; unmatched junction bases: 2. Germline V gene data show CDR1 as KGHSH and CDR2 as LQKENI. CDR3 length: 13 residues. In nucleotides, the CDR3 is TGTGCCAGCTCACCACAGGGGGCCCACGAGCAGTACTTC. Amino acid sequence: CASSPQGAHEQYF.

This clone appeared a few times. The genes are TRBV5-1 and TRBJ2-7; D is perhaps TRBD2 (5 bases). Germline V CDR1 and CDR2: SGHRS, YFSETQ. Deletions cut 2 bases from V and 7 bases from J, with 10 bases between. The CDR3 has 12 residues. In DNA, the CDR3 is TGCGCCAGCAGCTTTACTCCGGGGGAGCAGTACTTC. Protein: CASSFTPGEQYF.

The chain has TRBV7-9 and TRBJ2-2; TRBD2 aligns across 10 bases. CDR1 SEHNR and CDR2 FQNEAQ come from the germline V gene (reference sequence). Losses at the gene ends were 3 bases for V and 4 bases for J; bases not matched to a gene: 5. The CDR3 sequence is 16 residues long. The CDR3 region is CASSLVLAGATGELFF. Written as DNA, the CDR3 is TGTGCCAGCAGCTTGGTCCTAGCGGGAGCCACCGGGGAGCTGTTTTTT.

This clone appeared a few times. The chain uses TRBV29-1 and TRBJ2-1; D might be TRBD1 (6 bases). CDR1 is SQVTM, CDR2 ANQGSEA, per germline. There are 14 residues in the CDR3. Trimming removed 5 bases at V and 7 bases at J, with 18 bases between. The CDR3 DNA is TGCAGCGTTTCGACAGGAGTAGGGTCGAATGAGCAGTTCTTC. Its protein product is CSVSTGVGSNEQFF.